The entry below gives a single T cell receptor beta chain sequence along with its context. This clonotype has at least ten counts. Its antigen specificity is not known. Base qualities are not provided; no much larger clone lies one nucleotide away. Sequencing was carried out with an Illumina HiSeq 2500. Quantitative 5'-RACE with molecular barcodes was used to prepare TCR beta libraries. Concerning the study's data processing: A new computational method, built on a probabilistic model of VDJ rearrangement, was used to identify disease-linked TCR variants. TCRdb reprocessing: public reads trimmed at Q25 with fastp, clones called with MiXCR, in-frame beta chains kept. Each CDR3 protein gets just one entry, which takes the most common genes and DNA from the rows behind it. These V and J calls originate from TCRdb's pipeline instead of the authors' own analysis. For this sample there are 40,000 or so distinct CDR3 sequences; less than 4% appear just once. The ten largest clones add up to approximately 3% of the sample.

Trimming takes 3 bases off V and 7 bases off J; junction bases not matched to a gene: 2. Sequences SGDLS (CDR1) and YYNGEE (CDR2) are obtained from the germline V gene. The CDR3 has 13 amino acids, counting the end cysteine and phenylalanine. Only the CDR3 DNA stays, 39 bases, in frame from base 1. The data derive from a study of CD8 T cells in ankylosing spondylitis (dated 2017 in TCRdb). About the investigation overall: To find TCR variants linked to disease, the study profiled T cell receptor beta repertoires in ankylosing spondylitis patients and healthy donors. Peripheral blood was sampled, and synovial fluid was also collected from ankylosing spondylitis patients. The full study cohort comprised about 24 ankylosing spondylitis patients and about a hundred healthy donors.

What the work shows at the level of the full study, not this receptor alone: A TCR beta motif of several highly homologous amino acid variants appeared characteristic of blood from ankylosing spondylitis patients. Some motif variants were previously reported in synovial fluid and blood of reactive arthritis patients, suggesting common disease-initiation mechanisms. The disease-linked clones showed a CD8+ phenotype and occurred at relatively low frequencies in peripheral blood. The disease-linked clones were reported to be significantly enriched in matched synovial fluid samples from ankylosing spondylitis patients.

Material for sequencing was blood, either unsorted or a sorted T cell fraction (not recorded which). Rearrangement joined TRBV9 to TRBJ2-1; TRBD1 fits 9 bases in the junction. This clonotype was sampled from a male donor with ankylosing spondylitis or in good health (not recorded which). Here is the DNA: TGTGCCAGCAGCGGACAGGGGGTTAATGAGCAGTTCTTC. It is translated as CASSGQGVNEQFF. Supplemented by the reference TRBV9 and TRBJ2-1 proteins around the CDR3, the complete variable domain is DSGVTQTPKHLITATGQRVTLRCSPRSGDLSVYWYQQSLDQGLQFLIQYYNGEERAKGNILERFSAQQFPDLHSELNLSSLELGDSALYFCASSGQGVNEQFFGPGTRLTVL.